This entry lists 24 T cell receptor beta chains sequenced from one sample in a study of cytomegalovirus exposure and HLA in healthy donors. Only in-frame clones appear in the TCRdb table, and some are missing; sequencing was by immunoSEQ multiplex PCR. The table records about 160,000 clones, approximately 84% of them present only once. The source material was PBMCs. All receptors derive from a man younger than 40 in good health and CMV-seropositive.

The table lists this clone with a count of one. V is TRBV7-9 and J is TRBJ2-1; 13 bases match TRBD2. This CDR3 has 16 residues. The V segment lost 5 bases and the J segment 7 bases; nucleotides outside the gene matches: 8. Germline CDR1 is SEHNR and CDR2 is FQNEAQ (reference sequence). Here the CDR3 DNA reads TGTGCCAGCAGCCTCTCGGGACTAGCGGGACTGAATGAGCAGTTCTTC. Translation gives CASSLSGLAGLNEQFF. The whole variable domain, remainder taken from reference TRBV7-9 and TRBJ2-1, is DTGVSQNPRHKITKRGQNVTFRCDPISEHNRLYWYRQTLGQGPEFLTYFQNEAQLEKSRLLSDRFSAERPKGSFSTLEIQRTEQGDSAMYLCASSLSGLAGLNEQFFGPGTRLTVL.

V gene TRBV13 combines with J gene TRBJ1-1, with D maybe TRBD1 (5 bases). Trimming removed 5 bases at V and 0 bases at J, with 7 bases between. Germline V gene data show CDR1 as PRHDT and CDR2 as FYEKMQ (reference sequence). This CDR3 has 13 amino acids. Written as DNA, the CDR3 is TGTGCCAGCAGCGCGACAGTGAACACTGAAGCTTTCTTT. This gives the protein CASSATVNTEAFF.

CDR3 in DNA: TGTGCCAGCAGTCTGACAGGGGGCCGTCAGCCCCAGCATTTT. Its translation is CASSLTGGRQPQHF. V and J are TRBV28 and TRBJ1-5, with 10 bases aligning to TRBD1. The germline V gene encodes CDR1 MDHEN and CDR2 SYDVKM. The CDR3 runs to 14 residues. With V trimmed by 5 bases and J by 6 bases, 4 bases remained unmatched.

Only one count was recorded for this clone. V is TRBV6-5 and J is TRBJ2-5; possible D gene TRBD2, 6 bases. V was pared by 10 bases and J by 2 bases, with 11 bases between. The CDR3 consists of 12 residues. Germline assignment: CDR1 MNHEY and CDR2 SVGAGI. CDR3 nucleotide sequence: TGTGCCACCTCGGGGGTACAAGAGACCCAGTACTTC. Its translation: CATSGVQETQYF.

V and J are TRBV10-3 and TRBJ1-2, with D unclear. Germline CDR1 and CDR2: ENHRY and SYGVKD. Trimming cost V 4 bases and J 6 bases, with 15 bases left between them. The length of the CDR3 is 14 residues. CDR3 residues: CAISAPEGSHGYTF. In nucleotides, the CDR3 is TGTGCCATCAGTGCCCCCGAGGGCAGTCATGGCTACACCTTC.

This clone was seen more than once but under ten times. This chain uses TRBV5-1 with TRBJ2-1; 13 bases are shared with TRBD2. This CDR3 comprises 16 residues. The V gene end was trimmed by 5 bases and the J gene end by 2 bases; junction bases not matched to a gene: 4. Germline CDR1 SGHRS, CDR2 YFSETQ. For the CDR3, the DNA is TGCGCCAGCAGAATCGGACTAGCGGGAGCCTACAATGAGCAGTTCTTC. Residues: CASRIGLAGAYNEQFF.

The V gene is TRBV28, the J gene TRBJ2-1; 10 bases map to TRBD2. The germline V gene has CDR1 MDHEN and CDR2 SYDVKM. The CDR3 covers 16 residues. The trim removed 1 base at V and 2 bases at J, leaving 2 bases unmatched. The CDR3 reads CASSLFLAGAYNEQFF. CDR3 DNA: TGTGCCAGCAGTTTATTTCTAGCGGGGGCCTACAATGAGCAGTTCTTC. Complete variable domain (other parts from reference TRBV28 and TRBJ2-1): DVKVTQSSRYLVKRTGEKVFLECVQDMDHENMFWYRQDPGLGLRLIYFSYDVKMKEKGDIPEGYSVSREKKERFSLILESASTNQTSMYLCASSLFLAGAYNEQFFGPGTRLTVL.

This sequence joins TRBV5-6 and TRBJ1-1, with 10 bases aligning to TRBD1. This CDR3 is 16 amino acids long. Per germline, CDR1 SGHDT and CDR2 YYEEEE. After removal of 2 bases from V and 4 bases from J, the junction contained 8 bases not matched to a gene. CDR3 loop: CASSFDPWTGGTEAFF. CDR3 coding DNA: TGTGCCAGCAGCTTTGACCCCTGGACAGGGGGCACTGAAGCTTTCTTT.

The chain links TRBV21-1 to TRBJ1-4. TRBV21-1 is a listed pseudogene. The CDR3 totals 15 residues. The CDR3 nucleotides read TGTGCCAGCAGCGCATCCATGAACCAAAGCGAAAAACTGTTTTTT. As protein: CASSASMNQSEKLFF.

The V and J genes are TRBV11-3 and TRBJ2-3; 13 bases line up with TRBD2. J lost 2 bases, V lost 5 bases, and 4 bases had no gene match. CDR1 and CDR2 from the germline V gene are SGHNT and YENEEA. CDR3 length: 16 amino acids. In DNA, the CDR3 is TGTGCCAGCAGCCCGGGACTAGCGGGGCACACAGATACGCAGTATTTT. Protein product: CASSPGLAGHTDTQYF.

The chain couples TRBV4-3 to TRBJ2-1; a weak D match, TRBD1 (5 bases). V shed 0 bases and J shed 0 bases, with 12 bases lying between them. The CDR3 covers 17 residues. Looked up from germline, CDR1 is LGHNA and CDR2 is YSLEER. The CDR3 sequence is CASSQDLDTYSYNEQFF. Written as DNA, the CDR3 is TGCGCCAGCAGCCAAGATTTGGACACATACTCCTACAATGAGCAGTTCTTC.

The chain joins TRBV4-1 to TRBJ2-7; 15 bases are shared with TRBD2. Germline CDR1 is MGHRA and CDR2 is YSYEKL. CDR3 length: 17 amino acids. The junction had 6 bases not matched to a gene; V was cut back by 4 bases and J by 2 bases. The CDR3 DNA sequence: TGCGCCAGCAGCCCCGGACTAGCGGGAGGGCCGGCCTACGAGCAGTACTTC. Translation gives CASSPGLAGGPAYEQYF.

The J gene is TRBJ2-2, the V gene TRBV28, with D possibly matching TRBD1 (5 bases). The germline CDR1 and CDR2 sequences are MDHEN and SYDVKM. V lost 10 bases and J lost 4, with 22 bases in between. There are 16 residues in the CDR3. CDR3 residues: CAIHDGQGAATGELFF. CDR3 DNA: TGTGCCATCCACGATGGACAAGGGGCAGCCACCGGGGAGCTGTTTTTT.

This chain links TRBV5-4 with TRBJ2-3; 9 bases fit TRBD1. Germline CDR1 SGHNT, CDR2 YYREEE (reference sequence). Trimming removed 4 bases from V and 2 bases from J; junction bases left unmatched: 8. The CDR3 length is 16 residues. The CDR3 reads CASSGGQGWSTDTQYF. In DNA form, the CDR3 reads TGTGCCAGCAGCGGGGGACAGGGATGGTCCACAGATACGCAGTATTTT.

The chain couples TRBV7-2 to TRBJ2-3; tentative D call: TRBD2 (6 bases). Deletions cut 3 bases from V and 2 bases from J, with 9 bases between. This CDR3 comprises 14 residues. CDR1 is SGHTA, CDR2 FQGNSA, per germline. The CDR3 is CASSFGTLTDTQYF. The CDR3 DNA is TGTGCCAGCAGCTTCGGGACTCTCACAGATACGCAGTATTTT.

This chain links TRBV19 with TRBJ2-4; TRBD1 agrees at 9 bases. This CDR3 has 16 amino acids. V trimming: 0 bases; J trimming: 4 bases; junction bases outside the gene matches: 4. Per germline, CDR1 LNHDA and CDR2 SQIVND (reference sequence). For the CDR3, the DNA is TGTGCCAGTAGTATAGAGACCGGGACAGGGAAAAACATTCAGTACTTC. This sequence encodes CASSIETGTGKNIQYF.

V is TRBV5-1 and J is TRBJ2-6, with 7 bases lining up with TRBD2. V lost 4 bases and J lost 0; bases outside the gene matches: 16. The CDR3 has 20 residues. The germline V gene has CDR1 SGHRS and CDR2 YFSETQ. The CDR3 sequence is CASSHWLVAGRSSGANVLTF. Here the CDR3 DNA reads TGCGCCAGCAGCCACTGGTTGGTAGCGGGCAGAAGCTCTGGGGCCAACGTCCTGACTTTC.

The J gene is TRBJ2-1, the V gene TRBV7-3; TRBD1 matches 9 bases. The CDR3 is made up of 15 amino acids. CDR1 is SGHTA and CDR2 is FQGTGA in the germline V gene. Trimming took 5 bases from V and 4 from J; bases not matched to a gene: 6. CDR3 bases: TGTGCCAGCAGCCAACAGGGGGCGCGGTACAATGAGCAGTTCTTC. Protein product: CASSQQGARYNEQFF.

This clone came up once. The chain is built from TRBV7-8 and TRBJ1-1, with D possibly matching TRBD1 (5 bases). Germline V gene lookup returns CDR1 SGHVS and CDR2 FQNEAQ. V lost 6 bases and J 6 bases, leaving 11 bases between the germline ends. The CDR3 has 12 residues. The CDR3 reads CASSPGGPEAFF. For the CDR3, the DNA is TGTGCCAGCAGTCCGGGGGGACCTGAAGCTTTCTTT.

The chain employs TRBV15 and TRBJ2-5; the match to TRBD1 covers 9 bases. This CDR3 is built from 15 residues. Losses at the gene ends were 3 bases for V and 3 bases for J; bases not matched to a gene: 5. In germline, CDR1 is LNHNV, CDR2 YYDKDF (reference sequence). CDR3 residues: CATSRGQGWKETQYF. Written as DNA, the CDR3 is TGTGCCACCAGCAGGGGACAGGGTTGGAAAGAGACCCAGTACTTC.

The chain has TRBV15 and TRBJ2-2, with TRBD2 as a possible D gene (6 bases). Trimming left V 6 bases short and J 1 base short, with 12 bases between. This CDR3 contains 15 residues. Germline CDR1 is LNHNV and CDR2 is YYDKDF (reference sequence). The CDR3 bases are TGTGCCACCAGTGGGAGGCGGGGGAACACCGGGGAGCTGTTTTTT. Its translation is CATSGRRGNTGELFF.

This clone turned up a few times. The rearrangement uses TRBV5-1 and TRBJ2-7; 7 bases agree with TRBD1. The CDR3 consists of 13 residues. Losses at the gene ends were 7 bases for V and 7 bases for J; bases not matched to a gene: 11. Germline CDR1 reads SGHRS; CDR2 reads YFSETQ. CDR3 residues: CASAQGEGGEQYF. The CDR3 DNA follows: TGCGCCAGCGCGCAGGGGGAAGGAGGAGAGCAGTACTTC.

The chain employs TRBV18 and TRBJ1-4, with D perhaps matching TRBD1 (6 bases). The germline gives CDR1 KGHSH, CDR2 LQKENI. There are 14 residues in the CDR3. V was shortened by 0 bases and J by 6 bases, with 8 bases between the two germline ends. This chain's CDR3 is CASSPPYRDEKLFF. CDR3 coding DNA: TGTGCCAGCTCACCACCGTACAGGGATGAAAAACTGTTTTTT.

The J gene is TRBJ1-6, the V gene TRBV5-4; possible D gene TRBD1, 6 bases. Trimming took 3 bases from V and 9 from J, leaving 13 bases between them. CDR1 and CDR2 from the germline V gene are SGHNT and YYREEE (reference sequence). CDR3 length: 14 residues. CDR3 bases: TGTGCCAGCAGCTGGGGGGGCTTCGGTTCACCCCTCCACTTT. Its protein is CASSWGGFGSPLHF.